The source of this TCR beta chain is a study of CD8+ T cells in alopecia areata listed by TCRdb under 2018. Study-level background: The treated patients, all with moderate-to-severe alopecia areata, were enrolled in an open-label pilot trial of oral tofacitinib given at 5 to 10 mg twice daily. Tofacitinib was administered for 6 to 18 months, and 6 months of follow-up off drug were then conducted to assess delayed response and recurrence. TCRbeta CDR3 regions were amplified by immunoSEQ multiplex PCR with 35 Vbeta forward and 13 Jbeta reverse primers. To study T cell clonal expansion in alopecia areata, the researchers applied high-throughput TCRbeta sequencing to both the C3H/HeJ mouse model and human patients. RNA came from the PAXgene miRNA kit for fixed scalp, the miRNeasy kit for PBMCs, and the RNeasy kit for mouse skin. Human TCRbeta sequencing covered scalp tissue and sorted CD4+ and CD8+ peripheral blood T cells from patchy and totalis/universalis alopecia areata patients and healthy controls. Clonality in the scalp was compared among normal scalp (n=4), patchy alopecia areata scalp (n=8), and alopecia totalis/universalis scalp (n=8). Patients on tofacitinib were biopsied at baseline and after 4 and 24 weeks of treatment, and several of the patients also had a later scalp biopsy. Disease severity in treated patients was measured with the SALT score, which quantifies the percentage of affected scalp surface area. Study-wide conclusions, independent of this receptor: Compared with normal scalp, lesional scalp, particularly in alopecia totalis/universalis, had higher clonality and more expanded CD8+ clones, which suggests antigenic drive. Because the treated cohort was small and had only one nonresponder, larger studies are needed to examine links between baseline CD8+ expansion and response. During tofacitinib treatment, many expanded lesional clones stuck around in both scalp and blood, and this persistence may partly explain why relapse happens after treatment is stopped. Tofacitinib significantly decreased scalp clonality and the number of expanded CD8+ clones among the top 100 scalp clones. Resident alphabeta T cells in normal human skin are also sequenced, complicating scalp TCR repertoire analysis, unlike mouse skin dominated by gammadelta T cells. Shared TCR sequences between patients were less evident than in mice, which may be partly attributable to HLA diversity in the patient population.

Library creation used the immunoSEQ multiplex PCR assay. For TCR sequencing, RNA was extracted from every sample and reverse transcribed into cDNA to serve as template. First-strand cDNA was synthesized with SuperScript III using a 2:1 mix of oligo-dT and random hexamers. A synthetic immune receptor repertoire was used to assess amplification bias, and residual bias was removed computationally. Regarding the original processing steps: Raw reads were preprocessed for error removal, and CDR3 was defined according to IMGT conventions as running from the conserved cysteine to phenylalanine. Clonality was computed by normalizing Shannon entropy by log2 of the number of productive unique TCRs and subtracting the result from 1. CD4 or CD8 identity of scalp clones was inferred by cross-referencing scalp TCRbeta sequences with sorted blood CD4 and CD8 repertoires. This is the immuneACCESS table as TCRdb keeps it, with only in-frame sequences that have V and J called. A part of the clones is gone; compared with another copy, unresolved V genes explain less than half, and the rest is unexplained. V and J calls and clone size come straight from that table; D and trimming were deduced from the DNA. The sample contains 110,000 or so clones, 50% to 75% of them found a single time. About 31% of the sample goes to the ten largest clones.

The CDR3 has 13 amino acids, counting the end cysteine and phenylalanine. This entry keeps only the CDR3 DNA: 39 bases, framed from base 1. Ends trimmed: V by 2 bases, J by 5 bases; bases unmatched to a gene: 2. From a lookup of the germline V gene, CDR1 and CDR2 are MDHEN and SYDVKM. A word on this clone: Its antigen is still unknown. Nothing much larger sits one base from this clone, and base qualities are not available.

In light of the paper, this sample's time point label describes: less than five weeks on oral tofacitinib. Per the publication, the treatment or condition label means: oral pan-JAK inhibitor, 5-10 mg twice daily. From alopecia areata patients, peripheral blood was collected along with lesional scalp punch biopsies. PBMCs were separated by density centrifugation and stained for CD3, CD4 and CD8, after which CD4+ and CD8+ T cells were sorted on a FACSAria. The sample in question was CD8+ T cells sorted from blood, obtained at week 4, from a patient treated with tofacitinib. The chain employs TRBV28 and TRBJ2-5, with 7 central nucleotides matching TRBD1. The clonotype comes from a human donor with alopecia areata. The CDR3 amino acid sequence is: CASSLDREETQYF. In nucleotides, the sequence is TGTGCCAGCAGTTTAGACAGGGAGGAGACCCAGTACTTC.